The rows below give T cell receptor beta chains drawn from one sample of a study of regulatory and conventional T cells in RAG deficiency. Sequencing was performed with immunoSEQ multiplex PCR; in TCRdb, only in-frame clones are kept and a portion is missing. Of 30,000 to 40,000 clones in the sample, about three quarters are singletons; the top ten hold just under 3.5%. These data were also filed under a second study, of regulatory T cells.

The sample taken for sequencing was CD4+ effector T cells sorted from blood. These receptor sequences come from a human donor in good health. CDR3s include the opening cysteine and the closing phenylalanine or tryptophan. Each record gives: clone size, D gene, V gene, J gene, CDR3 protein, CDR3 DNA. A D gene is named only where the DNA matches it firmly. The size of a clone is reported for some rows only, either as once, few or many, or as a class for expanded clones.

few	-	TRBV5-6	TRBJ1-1	CASSLAGAGAFF	TGTGCCAGCAGTCTAGCGGGGGCCGGGGCTTTCTTT
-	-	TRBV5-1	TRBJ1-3	CASSLGDSGNTIYF	TGCGCCAGCAGCTTGGGAGACTCTGGAAACACCATATATTTT
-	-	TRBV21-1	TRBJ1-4	CASSSRALPLVGEKLFF	TGTGCCAGCAGCAGTCGGGCCTTACCTTTAGTAGGGGAAAAACTGTTTTTT
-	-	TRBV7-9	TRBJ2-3	CASSPNVPDTQYF	TGTGCCAGCAGCCCGAACGTTCCAGATACGCAGTATTTT
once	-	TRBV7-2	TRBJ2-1	CASSLGGGYYEQFF	TGTGCCAGCAGCTTAGGAGGAGGGTATTATGAGCAGTTCTTC
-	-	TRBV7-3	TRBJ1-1	CASSFSIRQPTEAFF	TGTGCCAGCAGCTTTTCCATTAGACAGCCAACAGAAGCTTTCTTT
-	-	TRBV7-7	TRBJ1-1	CASSADRGTEAFF	TGTGCTAGCAGCGCCGATAGGGGGACTGAAGCTTTCTTT
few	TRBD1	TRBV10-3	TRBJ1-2	CAISLGQGANNYGYTF	TGTGCCATCAGTTTAGGACAGGGGGCAAATAACTATGGCTACACCTTC
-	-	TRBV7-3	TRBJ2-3	CASSKDLISDTQYF	TGTGCCAGCAGCAAAGACCTGATTTCAGATACGCAGTATTTT
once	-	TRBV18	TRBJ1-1	CASSPRQLPSTAEAFF	TGTGCCAGCTCACCACGCCAGCTGCCGTCTACCGCTGAAGCTTTCTTT
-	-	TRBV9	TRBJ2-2	CASSVTTGRGGELFF	TGTGCCAGCAGCGTAACAACGGGCAGGGGCGGGGAGCTGTTTTTT
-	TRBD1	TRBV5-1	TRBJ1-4	CASSSGQNNEKLFF	TGCGCCAGCAGCTCGGGACAGAATAATGAAAAACTGTTTTTT
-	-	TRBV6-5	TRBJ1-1	CASSSPGNTEAFF	TGTGCCAGCAGTTCCCCAGGGAACACTGAAGCTTTCTTT
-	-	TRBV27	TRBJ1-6	CASSALERGNSPLHF	TGTGCCAGCAGTGCATTGGAAAGGGGGAATTCACCCCTCCACTTT
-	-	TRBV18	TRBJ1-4	CASSPQSTNEKLFF	TGTGCCAGCTCACCACAGTCAACTAATGAAAAACTGTTTTTT
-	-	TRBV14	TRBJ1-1	CASSIGQRSTEAFF	TGTGCCAGCAGCATCGGACAGAGATCCACTGAAGCTTTCTTT
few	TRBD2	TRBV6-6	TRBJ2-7	CASSTGAGGTYEQYF	TGTGCCAGCAGTACCGGAGCGGGGGGCACCTACGAGCAGTACTTC
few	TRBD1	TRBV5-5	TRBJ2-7	CASRETGLQYF	TGTGCCAGCAGGGAGACAGGGTTGCAGTACTTC
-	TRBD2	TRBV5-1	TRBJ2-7	CASSLISGGYEQYF	TGCGCCAGCAGCTTGATTAGCGGGGGCTACGAGCAGTACTTC
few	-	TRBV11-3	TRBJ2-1	CASSLGGDNEQFF	TGTGCCAGCAGCTTAGGAGGGGACAATGAGCAGTTCTTC
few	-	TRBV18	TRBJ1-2	CASSPQSRSLYGYTF	TGTGCCAGCTCACCACAGTCCCGGAGCCTCTATGGCTACACCTTC
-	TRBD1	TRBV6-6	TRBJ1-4	CASSRDREGRKLFF	TGTGCCAGCAGTCGTGACAGGGAGGGCAGAAAACTGTTTTTT
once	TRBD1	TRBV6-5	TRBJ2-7	CASSWDRDGEQYF	TGTGCCAGCAGTTGGGACAGGGATGGCGAGCAGTACTTC
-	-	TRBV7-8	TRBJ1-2	CASSLRRDNYGYTF	TGTGCCAGCAGCTTACGCAGGGATAACTATGGCTACACCTTC
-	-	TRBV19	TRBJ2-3	CASSIQRTDTQYF	TGTGCCAGTAGTATTCAGCGCACAGATACGCAGTATTTT
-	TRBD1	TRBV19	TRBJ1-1	CASSYTGGTEAFF	TGTGCCAGTAGTTATACAGGGGGAACTGAAGCTTTCTTT
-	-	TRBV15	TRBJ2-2	CATAAGPNTGELFF	TGTGCCACCGCTGCCGGACCTAACACCGGGGAGCTGTTTTTT
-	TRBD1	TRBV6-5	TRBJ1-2	CASTPGQAYGYTF	TGTGCCAGCACTCCCGGACAGGCCTATGGCTACACCTTC
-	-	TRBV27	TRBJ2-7	CASSPSLPPGSYEQYF	TGTGCCAGCAGTCCATCCCTCCCCCCCGGGTCCTACGAGCAGTACTTC
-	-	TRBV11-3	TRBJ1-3	CASSFPGYRVPVNTIYF	TGTGCCAGCAGCTTCCCCGGGTATCGAGTCCCCGTAAACACCATATATTTT
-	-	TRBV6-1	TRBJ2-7	CASTRRSYEQYF	TGTGCCAGCACTCGTAGGTCCTACGAGCAGTACTTC
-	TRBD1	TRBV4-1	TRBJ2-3	CASSQDRGTGEDTQYF	TGCGCCAGCAGCCAAGACCGAGGGACAGGGGAAGATACGCAGTATTTT
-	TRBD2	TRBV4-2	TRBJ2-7	CASSRPTGTSLSEQYF	TGTGCCAGCAGCCGACCAACCGGGACTAGTCTCTCCGAGCAGTACTTC
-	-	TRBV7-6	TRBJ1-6	CASSLGGGYNSPLHF	TGTGCCAGCAGCTTAGGCGGCGGTTATAATTCACCCCTCCACTTT
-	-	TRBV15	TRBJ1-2	CATSRGGLPENLYGYTF	TGTGCCACCAGCAGAGGTGGACTCCCGGAGAACCTCTATGGCTACACCTTC
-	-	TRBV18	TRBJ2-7	CASSPEVGEQYF	TGTGCCAGCTCACCAGAAGTAGGCGAGCAGTACTTC
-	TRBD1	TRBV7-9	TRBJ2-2	CASSLGQGAGTGELFF	TGTGCCAGCAGCTTGGGACAGGGGGCAGGAACCGGGGAGCTGTTTTTT
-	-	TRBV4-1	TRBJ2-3	CASSLSPRGPDTQYF	TGCGCCAGCAGCCTCTCTCCCCGGGGCCCAGATACGCAGTATTTT
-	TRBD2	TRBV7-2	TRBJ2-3	CASSLALAGTADTQYF	TGTGCCAGCAGCTTGGCACTAGCGGGGACAGCAGATACGCAGTATTTT
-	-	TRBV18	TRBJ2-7	CASSPYGQDQYF	TGTGCCAGCTCACCTTACGGTCAGGACCAGTACTTC
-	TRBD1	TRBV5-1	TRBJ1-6	CASSLNGQGNSPLHF	TGCGCCAGCAGCTTGAACGGACAGGGGAATTCACCCCTCCACTTT
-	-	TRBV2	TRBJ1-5	CASSAQGGDQPQHF	TGTGCCAGCAGTGCACAGGGAGGGGATCAGCCCCAGCATTTT
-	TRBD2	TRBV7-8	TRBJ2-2	CASTEVGLRLGRDTGELFF	TGTGCCAGCACTGAAGTGGGACTACGATTGGGGAGGGACACCGGGGAGCTGTTTTTT
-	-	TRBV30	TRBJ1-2	CAWSVGAGTNYGYTF	TGTGCCTGGAGTGTCGGTGCCGGGACTAACTATGGTTACACCTTC